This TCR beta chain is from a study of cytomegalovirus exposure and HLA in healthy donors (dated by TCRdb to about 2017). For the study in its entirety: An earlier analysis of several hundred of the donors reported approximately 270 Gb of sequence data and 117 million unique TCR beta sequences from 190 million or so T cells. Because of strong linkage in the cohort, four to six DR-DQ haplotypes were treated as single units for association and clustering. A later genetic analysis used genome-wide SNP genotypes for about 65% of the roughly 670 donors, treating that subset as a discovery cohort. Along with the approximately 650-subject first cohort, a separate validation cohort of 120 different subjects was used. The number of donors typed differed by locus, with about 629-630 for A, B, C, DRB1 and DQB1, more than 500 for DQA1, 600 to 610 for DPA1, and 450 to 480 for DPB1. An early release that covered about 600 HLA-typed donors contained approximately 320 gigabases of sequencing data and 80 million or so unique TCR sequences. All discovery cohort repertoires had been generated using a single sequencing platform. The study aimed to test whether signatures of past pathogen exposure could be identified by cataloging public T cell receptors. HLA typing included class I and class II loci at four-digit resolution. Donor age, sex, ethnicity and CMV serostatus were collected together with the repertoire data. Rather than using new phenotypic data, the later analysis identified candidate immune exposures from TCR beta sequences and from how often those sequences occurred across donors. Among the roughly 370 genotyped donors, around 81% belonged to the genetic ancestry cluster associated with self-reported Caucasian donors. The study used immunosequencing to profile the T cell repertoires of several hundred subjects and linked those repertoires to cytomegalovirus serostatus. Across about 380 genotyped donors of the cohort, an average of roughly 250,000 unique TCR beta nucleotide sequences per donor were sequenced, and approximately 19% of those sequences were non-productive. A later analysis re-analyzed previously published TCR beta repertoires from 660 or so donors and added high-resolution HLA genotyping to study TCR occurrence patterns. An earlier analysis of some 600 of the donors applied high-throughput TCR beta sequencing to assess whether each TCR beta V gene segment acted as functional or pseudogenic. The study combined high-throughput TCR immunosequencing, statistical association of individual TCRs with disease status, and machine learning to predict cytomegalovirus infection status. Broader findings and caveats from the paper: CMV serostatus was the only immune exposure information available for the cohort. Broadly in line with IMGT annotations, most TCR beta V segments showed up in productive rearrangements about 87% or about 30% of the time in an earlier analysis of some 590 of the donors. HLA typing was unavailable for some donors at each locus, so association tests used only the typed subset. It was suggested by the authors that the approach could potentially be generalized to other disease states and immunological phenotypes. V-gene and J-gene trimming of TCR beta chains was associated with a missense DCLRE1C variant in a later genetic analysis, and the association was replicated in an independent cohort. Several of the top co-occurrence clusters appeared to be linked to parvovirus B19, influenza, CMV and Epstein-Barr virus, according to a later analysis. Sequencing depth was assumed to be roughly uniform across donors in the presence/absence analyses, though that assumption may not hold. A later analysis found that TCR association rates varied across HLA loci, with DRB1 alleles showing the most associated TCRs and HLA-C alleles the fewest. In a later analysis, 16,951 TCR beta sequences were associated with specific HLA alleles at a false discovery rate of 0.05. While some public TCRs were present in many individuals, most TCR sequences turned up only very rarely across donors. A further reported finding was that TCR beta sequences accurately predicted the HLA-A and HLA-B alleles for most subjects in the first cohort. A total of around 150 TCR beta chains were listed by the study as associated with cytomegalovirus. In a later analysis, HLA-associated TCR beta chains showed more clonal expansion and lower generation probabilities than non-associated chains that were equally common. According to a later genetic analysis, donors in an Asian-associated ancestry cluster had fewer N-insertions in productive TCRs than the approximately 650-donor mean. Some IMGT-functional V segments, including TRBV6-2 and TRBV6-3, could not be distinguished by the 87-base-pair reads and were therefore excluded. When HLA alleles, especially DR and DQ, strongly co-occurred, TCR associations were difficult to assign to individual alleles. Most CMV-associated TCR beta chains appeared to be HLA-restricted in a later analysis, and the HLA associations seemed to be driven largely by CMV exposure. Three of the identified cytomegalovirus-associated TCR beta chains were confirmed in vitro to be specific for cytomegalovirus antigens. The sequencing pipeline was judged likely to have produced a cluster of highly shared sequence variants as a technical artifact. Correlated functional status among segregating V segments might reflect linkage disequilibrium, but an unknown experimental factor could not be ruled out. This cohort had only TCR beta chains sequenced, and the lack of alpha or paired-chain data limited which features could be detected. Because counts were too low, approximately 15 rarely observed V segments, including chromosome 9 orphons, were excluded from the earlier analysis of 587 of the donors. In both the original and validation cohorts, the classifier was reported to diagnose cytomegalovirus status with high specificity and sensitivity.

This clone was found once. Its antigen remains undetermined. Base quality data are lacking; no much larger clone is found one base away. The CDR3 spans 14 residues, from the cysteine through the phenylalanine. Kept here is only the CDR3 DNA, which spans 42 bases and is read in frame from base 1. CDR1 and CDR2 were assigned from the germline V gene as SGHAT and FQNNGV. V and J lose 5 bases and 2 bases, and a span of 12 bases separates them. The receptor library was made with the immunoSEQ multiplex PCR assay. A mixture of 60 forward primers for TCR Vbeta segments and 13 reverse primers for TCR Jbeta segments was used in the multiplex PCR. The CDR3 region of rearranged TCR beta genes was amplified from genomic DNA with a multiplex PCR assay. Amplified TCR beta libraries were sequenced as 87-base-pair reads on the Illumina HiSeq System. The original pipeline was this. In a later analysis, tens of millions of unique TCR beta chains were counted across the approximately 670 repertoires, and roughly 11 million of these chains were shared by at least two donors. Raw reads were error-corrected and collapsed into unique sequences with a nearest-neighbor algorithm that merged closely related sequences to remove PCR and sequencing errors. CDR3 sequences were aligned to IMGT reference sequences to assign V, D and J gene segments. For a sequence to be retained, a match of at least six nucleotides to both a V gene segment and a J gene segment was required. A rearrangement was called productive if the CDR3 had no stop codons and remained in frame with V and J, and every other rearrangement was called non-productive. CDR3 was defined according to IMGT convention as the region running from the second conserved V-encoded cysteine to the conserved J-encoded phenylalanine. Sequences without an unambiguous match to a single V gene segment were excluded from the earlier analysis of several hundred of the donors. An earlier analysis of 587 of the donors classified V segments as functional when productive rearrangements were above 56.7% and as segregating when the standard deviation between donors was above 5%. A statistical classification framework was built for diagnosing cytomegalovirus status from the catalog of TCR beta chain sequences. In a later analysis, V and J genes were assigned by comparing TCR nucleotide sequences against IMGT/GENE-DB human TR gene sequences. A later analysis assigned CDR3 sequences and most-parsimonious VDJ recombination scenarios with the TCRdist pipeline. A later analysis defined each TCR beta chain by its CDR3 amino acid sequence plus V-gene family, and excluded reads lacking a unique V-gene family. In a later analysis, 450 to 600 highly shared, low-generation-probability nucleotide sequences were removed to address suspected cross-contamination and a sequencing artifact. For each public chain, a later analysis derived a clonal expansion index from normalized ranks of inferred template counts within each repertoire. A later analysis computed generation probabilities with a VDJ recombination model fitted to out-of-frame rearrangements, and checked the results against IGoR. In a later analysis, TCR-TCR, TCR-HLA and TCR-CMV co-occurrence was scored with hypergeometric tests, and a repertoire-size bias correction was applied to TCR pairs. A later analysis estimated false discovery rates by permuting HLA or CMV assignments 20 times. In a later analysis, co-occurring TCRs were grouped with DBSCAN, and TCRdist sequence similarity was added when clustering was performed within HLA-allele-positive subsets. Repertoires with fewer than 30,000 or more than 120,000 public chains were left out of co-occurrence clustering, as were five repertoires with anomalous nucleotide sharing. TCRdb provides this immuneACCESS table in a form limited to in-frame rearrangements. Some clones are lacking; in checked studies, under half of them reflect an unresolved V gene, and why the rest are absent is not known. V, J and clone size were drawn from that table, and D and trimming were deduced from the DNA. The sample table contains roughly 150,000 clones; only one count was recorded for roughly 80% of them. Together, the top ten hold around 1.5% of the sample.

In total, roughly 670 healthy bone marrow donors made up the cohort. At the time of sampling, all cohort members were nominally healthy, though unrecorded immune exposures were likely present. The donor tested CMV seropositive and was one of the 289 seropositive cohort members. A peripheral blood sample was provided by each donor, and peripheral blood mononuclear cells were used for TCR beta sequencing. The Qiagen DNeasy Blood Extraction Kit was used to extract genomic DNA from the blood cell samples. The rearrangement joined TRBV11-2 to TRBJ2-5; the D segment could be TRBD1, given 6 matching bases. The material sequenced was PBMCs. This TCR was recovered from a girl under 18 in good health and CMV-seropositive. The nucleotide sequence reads TGTGCCAGCAGCCCCCGACAGGTTCAAGAGACCCAGTACTTC. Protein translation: CASSPRQVQETQYF.